Listed here are 28 T cell receptor beta chains from one sample, sequenced in a study of vaccination effects on CD4 cells after COVID-19. Clones were sequenced by immunoSEQ multiplex PCR, and TCRdb holds only the in-frame ones, with some missing. The sample lists around 83,000 clones, approximately 81% occurring once. Antigens for these TCRs are unknown. ViraFEST assay sequencing came after antigen-specific CD4+ T cells were expanded with viral peptide pools. Isolation of CD4+ T cells took place after approximately 10 days of culture. The sequencing used CD4+ T cells from PBMCs cultured with HCoV-229E spike peptides, collected before COVID-19 vaccination. Receptors were obtained from a human donor who received a COVID-19 vaccine.

The rearrangement uses TRBV24-1 and TRBJ1-2; 8 nucleotides align to TRBD1. The germline CDR1 and CDR2 sequences are KGHDR and SFDVKD. CDR3 length: 15 residues. Unmatched junction bases numbered 7, after V lost 2 bases and J lost 6 bases. The CDR3 here is CATSDSGQGGNGYTF. The CDR3 DNA follows: TGTGCCACCAGTGATTCTGGACAGGGTGGTAATGGCTACACCTTC.

V and J are TRBV6-2 or TRBV6-3 and TRBJ2-1, with 7 bases that match TRBD2. CDR3 length: 16 amino acids. The junction had 5 bases not matched to a gene; V was cut back by 3 bases and J by 0 bases. In germline, CDR1 is MNHEY, CDR2 SVGEGT. Here the CDR3 DNA reads TGTGCCAGCAGTTATAGGACTAGGAACTCCTACAATGAGCAGTTCTTC. Encoded protein: CASSYRTRNSYNEQFF.

A note on this clone: Germline and junction disagree at one end, which may indicate a read error. Other DNA sequences in this specimen translate into the identical CDR3. The rearrangement links TRBV5-1 to TRBJ2-3; 10 bases line up with TRBD2. The CDR3 runs to 16 residues. CDR1 is SGHRS, CDR2 YFSETQ, per germline. The CDR3 DNA follows: TGCGCCAGCAGCTTGGATTTAGCGGGGGGCACGGATACGCAGTATTTT. This sequence encodes CASSLDLAGGTDTQYF.

The chain combines TRBV24-1 with TRBJ2-5; D perhaps matches TRBD1 (5 bases). Germline CDR1 and CDR2: KGHDR and SFDVKD. There are 16 residues in the CDR3. V lost 2 bases to trimming and J lost 1 base, with 13 bases between them. In DNA, the CDR3 is TGTGCCACCAGTGATTCCCGTAGGGGTGGCCAAGAGACCCAGTACTTC. As protein: CATSDSRRGGQETQYF.

V and J are TRBV2 and TRBJ1-2; no firm D call. CDR1 SNHLY and CDR2 FYNNEI come from the germline V gene. The ends were cut back, 2 bases at V and 4 bases at J, with 14 bases in the middle. There are 15 residues in the CDR3. The CDR3 coding sequence is TGTGCCAGCAGTGAATTCGACGCCGAGATCTATGGCTACACCTTC. It specifies CASSEFDAEIYGYTF.

The chain links TRBV4-3 to TRBJ2-3; the D gene could be TRBD1 or TRBD2 (5 bases each). Germline values: CDR1 LGHNA, CDR2 YSLEER. The V and J ends lost 2 bases and 5 bases respectively, with 20 bases between them. The CDR3 extends over 17 amino acids. CDR3 bases: TGCGCCAGCAGCCAAAGGGGTGTGGGGAGTGCCGGAGATACGCAGTATTTT. Protein sequence: CASSQRGVGSAGDTQYF.

The rearrangement joins TRBV18 to TRBJ2-3; maybe TRBD2 (5 bases). The CDR3 runs 13 residues. Trimming removed 1 base at V and 6 bases at J, with 8 bases between. CDR1 and CDR2 from the germline V gene are KGHSH and LQKENI. CDR3 in DNA: TGTGCCAGCTCACCACTTCGAGGGGATACGCAGTATTTT. It codes for CASSPLRGDTQYF.

Judged by abundance, this clone is medium-sized. The genes are TRBV5-6 and TRBJ1-6, with 9 bases fitting TRBD1. The germline V gene encodes CDR1 SGHDT and CDR2 YYEEEE. V was clipped by 4 bases and J by 10 bases; unmatched bases: 6. The CDR3 totals 14 residues. The CDR3 region is CASSRDRVLSPLHF. The CDR3 coding sequence is TGTGCCAGCAGCCGGGACAGGGTTCTATCACCCCTCCACTTT.

J is TRBJ2-7 and V is TRBV21-1; whether TRBD1, the table's D call, matches the DNA was not checked. TRBV21-1 corresponds to a pseudogene. This CDR3 is 14 amino acids long. CDR3 nucleotide sequence: TGTGCCAGCAGCAACCGGGACACGATCTACGAGCAGTACGTC. The encoded protein is CASSNRDTIYEQYV.

This rearrangement joins TRBV5-4 to TRBJ1-6, with 9 bases identical to TRBD1. CDR1 and CDR2 (germline): SGHNT, YYREEE (reference sequence). Trimming cost V 5 bases and J 6 bases; bases outside gene matches: 6. This CDR3 is built from 15 residues. Here the CDR3 DNA reads TGTGCCAGCAGGGGACAGGGTTTGGTTAATTCACCCCTCCACTTT. It is translated as CASRGQGLVNSPLHF.

The rearrangement joins TRBV19 to TRBJ2-5, with D perhaps TRBD1 or TRBD2 (5 bases each). The CDR3 runs to 15 residues. Trimming stripped 2 bases from V and 4 bases from J, with 14 bases between. The germline gives CDR1 LNHDA, CDR2 SQIVND (reference sequence). The CDR3 DNA follows: TGTGCCAGTAGTATACGGATCGGGGCCGGAGAGACCCAGTACTTC. This gives the protein CASSIRIGAGETQYF. Drawing the rest from reference TRBV19 and TRBJ2-5, the complete variable domain is DGGITQSPKYLFRKEGQNVTLSCEQNLNHDAMYWYRQDPGQGLRLIYYSQIVNDFQKGDIAEGYSVSREKKESFPLTVTSAQKNPTAFYLCASSIRIGAGETQYFGPGTRLLVL.

The gene calls are TRBV5-1 and TRBJ2-3, with TRBD1 matching 9 bases. There are 16 residues in the CDR3. Germline lookup yields CDR1 SGHRS and CDR2 YFSETQ. Trimming cost V 4 bases and J 0 bases; bases outside gene matches: 6. This chain's CDR3 is CASSIPGTGSTDTQYF. The CDR3 coding sequence is TGCGCCAGCAGCATTCCCGGGACAGGGAGCACAGATACGCAGTATTTT.

The gene calls are TRBV28 and TRBJ2-3; TRBD2 matches 9 bases. The germline CDR1 and CDR2 sequences are MDHEN and SYDVKM. J lost 1 base, V lost 2 bases, and 1 base had no gene match. CDR3 length: 15 amino acids. CDR3 amino acids: CASSLVAGGTDTQYF. The CDR3 coding sequence is TGTGCCAGCAGTTTAGTAGCGGGGGGCACAGATACGCAGTATTTT.

The chain recombines TRBV28 with TRBJ1-5, with TRBD1 as a possible D gene (6 bases). The germline gives CDR1 MDHEN, CDR2 SYDVKM. Between the trimmed V and J ends, which lost 6 bases and 0 bases, there was a span of 12 bases. This CDR3 has 15 amino acids. CDR3 protein: CASSRGQFSNQPQHF. CDR3 bases: TGTGCCAGCAGCAGAGGACAGTTTAGCAATCAGCCCCAGCATTTT. Combining the CDR3 with reference TRBV28 and TRBJ1-5 gives the whole variable domain DVKVTQSSRYLVKRTGEKVFLECVQDMDHENMFWYRQDPGLGLRLIYFSYDVKMKEKGDIPEGYSVSREKKERFSLILESASTNQTSMYLCASSRGQFSNQPQHFGDGTRLSIL.

V usage is TRBV29-1 and J usage is TRBJ1-4, with a tentative D call TRBD1 (5 bases). This CDR3 is built from 12 residues. The germline V and J ends were trimmed by 6 bases and 8 bases, with 13 bases remaining between them. Germline lookup yields CDR1 SQVTM and CDR2 ANQGSEA. The CDR3 coding sequence is TGCAGCGTAGGGGACCAAAGAGAAAAACTGTTTTTT. Its translation is CSVGDQREKLFF.

The gene calls are TRBV10-3 and TRBJ2-7, with D tentatively TRBD1 (6 bases). Trimming shortened V by 2 bases and J by 7 bases, and 12 bases separated the two germline ends. Germline loops: CDR1 ENHRY, CDR2 SYGVKD. The CDR3 has 13 residues. CDR3 DNA sequence: TGTGCCATCAGTGAGGTCGAGGGACAAGAGCAGTACGTC. This gives the protein CAISEVEGQEQYV.

The chain joins TRBV19 to TRBJ1-4, with D possibly being TRBD1 (6 bases). The CDR3 spans 15 residues. Germline values: CDR1 LNHDA, CDR2 SQIVND (reference sequence). The V gene lost 4 bases and the J gene lost 0 bases, with 9 bases spanning the gap. In DNA form, the CDR3 reads TGTGCCAGTAGTAGAGGACAGACAACTAATGAAAAACTGTTTTTT. The encoded protein is CASSRGQTTNEKLFF.

This clone was seen a few times. This chain uses TRBV4-2 with TRBJ1-2; no firm D call. The CDR3 spans 15 residues. Germline V gene data show CDR1 as LGHNA and CDR2 as YNFKEQ. The germline V and J ends were trimmed by 0 bases and 3 bases, with 11 bases remaining between them. The CDR3 region is CASSQDPTVHYGYTF. The CDR3 bases are TGTGCCAGCAGCCAAGATCCAACAGTGCACTATGGCTACACCTTC.

V usage is TRBV2 and J usage is TRBJ1-1; D is uncertain. Per germline, CDR1 SNHLY and CDR2 FYNNEI. V was clipped by 8 bases and J by 1 base, with 11 bases between them. The CDR3 runs to 13 residues. CDR3: CASEPHSNTEAFF. DNA of the CDR3: TGTGCCAGCGAACCACACTCGAACACTGAAGCTTTCTTT.

This rearrangement joins TRBV6-1 to TRBJ2-7, with D perhaps TRBD2 (6 bases). The germline V gene encodes CDR1 MNHNS and CDR2 SASEGT. The CDR3 spans 14 residues. The V end was cut by 3 bases, the J end by 0 bases, with 9 bases between. The CDR3 protein is CASSDHGSSYEQYV. CDR3 coding DNA: TGTGCCAGCAGTGACCACGGGAGCTCCTACGAGCAGTACGTC.

This sequence joins TRBV28 and TRBJ1-2; D unclear. Germline assignment: CDR1 MDHEN and CDR2 SYDVKM. The V gene lost 7 bases and the J gene lost 7 bases, with 16 bases spanning the gap. The CDR3 runs to 13 residues. The DNA for the CDR3 is TGTGCCAGCACCCGACGTGATTGGGGTGGCTACACCTTC. Translating it yields CASTRRDWGGYTF.

This chain connects TRBV5-1 to TRBJ1-1; possible D gene TRBD1, 5 bases. The CDR3 covers 14 residues. Between the trimmed V and J ends, which lost 4 bases and 0 bases, there was a span of 10 bases. Germline V gene data show CDR1 as SGHRS and CDR2 as YFSETQ. The CDR3 DNA reads TGCGCCAGCAGCCCTGACAGCATGAACACTGAAGCTTTCTTT. It codes for CASSPDSMNTEAFF.

The chain is built from TRBV7-3 and TRBJ2-2, with a weak D call TRBD1 (6 bases). The V end lost 5 bases, the J end lost 2 bases, and 18 bases lay between the germline ends. Germline V lookup: CDR1 SGHTA, CDR2 FQGTGA. The CDR3 totals 17 residues. This CDR3 is CASSPQTGLLNTGELFF. In DNA, the CDR3 is TGTGCCAGCAGCCCCCAAACAGGGCTCCTCAACACCGGGGAGCTGTTTTTT.

The chain joins TRBV7-8 to TRBJ2-5; 13 bases agree with TRBD2. V trimming: 3 bases; J trimming: 5 bases; junction bases outside the gene matches: 15. This CDR3 has 19 residues. Germline V gene data show CDR1 as SGHVS and CDR2 as FQNEAQ. CDR3 nucleotides: TGTGCCAGCAGCTTCCGGTCCACTAGCGGGGGGGTATGGGGCGAGACCCAGTACTTC. It yields the protein CASSFRSTSGGVWGETQYF.

This chain joins TRBV6-6 and TRBJ2-7, with a weak D call TRBD1 (5 bases). Between the trimmed V and J ends, which lost 6 bases and 3 bases, there was a span of 12 bases. The CDR3 contains 13 residues. CDR1 and CDR2 from the germline V gene are MNHNY and SVGAGI (reference sequence). The CDR3 nucleotides are TGTGCCAGCAGCCGAGACAGAGACTACGAGCAGTACGTC. It translates to CASSRDRDYEQYV.

V usage is TRBV7-9 and J usage is TRBJ2-2; a possible D gene is TRBD1 (6 bases). CDR1 and CDR2 from the germline V gene are SEHNR and FQNEAQ (reference sequence). The V gene lost 0 bases and the J gene lost 4 bases, with 15 bases spanning the gap. The CDR3 has 17 residues. This CDR3 is CASSLAFHRDGTGELFF. For the CDR3, the DNA is TGTGCCAGCAGCTTAGCGTTCCACAGGGACGGCACCGGGGAGCTGTTTTTT.

A single count supports this clone. The chain is built from TRBV6-5 and TRBJ2-3; D may be TRBD1 or TRBD2 (5 bases each). Germline CDR1 reads MNHEY; CDR2 reads SVGAGI. The CDR3 length is 14 residues. V was cut by 6 bases and J by 0 bases, with 10 bases left in between. CDR3 loop: CASRGTRSTDTQYF. CDR3 coding DNA: TGTGCCAGCAGGGGGACCCGTAGCACAGATACGCAGTATTTT.

V usage is TRBV2 and J usage is TRBJ2-1; TRBD1 matches at 9 bases. The V and J ends lost 6 bases and 6 bases, in that order; junction bases with no gene match: 9. Germline V gene lookup returns CDR1 SNHLY and CDR2 FYNNEI. There are 15 residues in the CDR3. The CDR3 protein is CASRSQGQGSNEQFF. The CDR3 DNA sequence: TGTGCCAGCAGGAGTCAGGGACAGGGAAGCAATGAGCAGTTCTTC.